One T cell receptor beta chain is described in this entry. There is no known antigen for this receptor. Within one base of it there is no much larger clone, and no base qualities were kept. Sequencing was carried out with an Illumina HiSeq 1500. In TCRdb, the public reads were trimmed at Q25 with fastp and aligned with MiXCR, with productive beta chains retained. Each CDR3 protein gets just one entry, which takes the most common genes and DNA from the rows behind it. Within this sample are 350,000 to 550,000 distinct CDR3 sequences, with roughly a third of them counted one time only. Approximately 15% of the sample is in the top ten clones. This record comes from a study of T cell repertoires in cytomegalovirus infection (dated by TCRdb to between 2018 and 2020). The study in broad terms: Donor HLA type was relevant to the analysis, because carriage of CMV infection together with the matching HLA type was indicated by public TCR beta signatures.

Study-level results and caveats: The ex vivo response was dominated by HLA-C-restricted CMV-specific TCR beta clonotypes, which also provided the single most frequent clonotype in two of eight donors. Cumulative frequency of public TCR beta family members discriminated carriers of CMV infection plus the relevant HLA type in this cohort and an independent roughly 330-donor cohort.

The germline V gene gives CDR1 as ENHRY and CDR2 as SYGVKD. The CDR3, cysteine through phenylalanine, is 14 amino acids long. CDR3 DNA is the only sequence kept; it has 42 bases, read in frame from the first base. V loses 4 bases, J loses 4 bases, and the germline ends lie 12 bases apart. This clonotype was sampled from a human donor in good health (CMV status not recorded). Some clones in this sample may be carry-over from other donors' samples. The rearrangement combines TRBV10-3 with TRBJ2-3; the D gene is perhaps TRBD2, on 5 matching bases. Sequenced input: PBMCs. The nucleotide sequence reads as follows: TGTGCCATCAGTGCCCCAGCGGCCCCAGATACGCAGTATTTT. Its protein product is CAISAPAAPDTQYF.